A single sample is the source of the 30 T cell receptor beta chains below, sequenced in a study of OX40 agonist ivuxolimab in advanced cancers. The protocol was immunoSEQ multiplex PCR, while the TCRdb copy is restricted to in-frame clones and leaves out a portion. The sample lists some 60,000 clones; 91% were seen once. This specimen consisted of CD4+ or CD8+ T cells sorted from blood, obtained in a trial of the OX40 agonist ivuxolimab. The source of these receptors is an adult with an advanced solid tumor such as melanoma, head and neck, liver or kidney cancer.

This clone showed up just a few times. V usage is TRBV7-8 and J usage is TRBJ2-5; 12 bases are a match to TRBD1. The junction had 8 bases not matched to a gene; V was cut back by 7 bases and J by 5 bases. There are 15 residues in the CDR3. Germline CDR1 reads SGHVS; CDR2 reads FQNEAQ. The CDR3 sequence is CASTGTGGLGETQYF. In nucleotides, the CDR3 is TGTGCCAGCACCGGGACAGGGGGCCTGGGGGAGACCCAGTACTTC.

This sequence joins TRBV30 and TRBJ1-2, with TRBD1 matching over 7 bases. Germline CDR1 reads GTSNPN; CDR2 reads SVGIG (reference sequence). V gave up 2 bases and J gave up 7 bases; unmatched junction bases: 4. The CDR3 has 12 residues. The CDR3 sequence is CAWSPQGSGYTF. CDR3 nucleotide sequence: TGTGCCTGGAGTCCACAGGGGTCTGGCTACACCTTC.

This rearrangement joins TRBV27 to TRBJ2-4; 7 nucleotides agree with TRBD1. From germline, CDR1 is MNHEY and CDR2 SMNVEV (reference sequence). The trim removed 6 bases at V and 0 bases at J, leaving 2 bases unmatched. CDR3 length equals 14 residues. CDR3 residues: CASRGQLAKNIQYF. The DNA of the CDR3 is TGTGCCAGCAGGGGACAGCTAGCCAAAAACATTCAGTACTTC.

The chain carries TRBV30 and TRBJ1-4; D call uncertain. Germline CDR1 GTSNPN, CDR2 SVGIG (reference sequence). Trimming shortened V by 4 bases and J by 8 bases, and 11 bases separated the two germline ends. CDR3 length equals 12 residues. In DNA, the CDR3 is TGTGCCTGGACCCCGCAAGGGGAAAAACTGTTTTTT. It specifies CAWTPQGEKLFF.

V usage is TRBV5-1 and J usage is TRBJ1-2; D not resolved. CDR3 size: 15 residues. V was clipped by 0 bases and J by 2 bases, with 11 bases between them. Looked up from germline, CDR1 is SGHRS and CDR2 is YFSETQ. CDR3 in DNA: TGCGCCAGCAGCTTGGGAGGGTTTAAGAACTATGGCTACACCTTC. As protein: CASSLGGFKNYGYTF.

This clone was observed a few times. V and J are TRBV11-3 and TRBJ2-2; D gene unclear. The CDR3 has 14 residues. Germline V gene data show CDR1 as SGHNT and CDR2 as YENEEA. The V and J ends lost 7 bases and 1 base respectively, with 10 bases between them. The CDR3 bases are TGTGCCAGCAACGGGCGAGGGAACACCGGGGAGCTGTTTTTT. Translated: CASNGRGNTGELFF.

The chain has TRBV19 and TRBJ1-1; D unclear. Between the trimmed V and J ends, which lost 6 bases and 8 bases, there was a span of 10 bases. CDR1 LNHDA and CDR2 SQIVND come from the germline V gene (reference sequence). The CDR3 is 11 residues long. CDR3 loop: CASRRPDEAFF. The DNA of the CDR3 is TGTGCCAGTAGACGACCGGACGAAGCTTTCTTT.

The V gene is TRBV5-5, the J gene TRBJ2-7, with 11 nucleotides matching TRBD2. The CDR3 is 17 amino acids. Germline V gene lookup returns CDR1 SGHKS and CDR2 YYEKEE (reference sequence). V gave up 2 bases and J gave up 2 bases; unmatched junction bases: 9. CDR3 in DNA: TGTGCCAGCAGCTTCCTCAGTAGCGGGAGGGCCCCCTACGAGCAGTACTTC. This encodes CASSFLSSGRAPYEQYF.

This clone was recorded a few times. J is TRBJ1-2 and V is TRBV28; 8 bases fit TRBD1. Germline lookup yields CDR1 MDHEN and CDR2 SYDVKM. J was trimmed by 7 bases and V by 5 bases; bases with no gene match: 6. The CDR3 spans 13 residues. As DNA, the CDR3 is TGTGCCAGCAGTCCCGACAGGGGCGGTGGCTACACCTTC. This codes for CASSPDRGGGYTF.

The V call is TRBV28, the J call TRBJ2-1; TRBD1 might be the D (5 bases). In germline, CDR1 is MDHEN, CDR2 SYDVKM. The CDR3 spans 14 residues. V lost 6 bases to trimming and J lost 0 bases, with 9 bases between them. For the CDR3, the DNA is TGTGCCAGCAGCGGTAGGGGCTCCTACAATGAGCAGTTCTTC. It encodes CASSGRGSYNEQFF.

The J gene is TRBJ2-1, the V gene TRBV4-3; 12 positions agree with TRBD2. This CDR3 is 15 amino acids long. Unmatched junction bases numbered 2, after V lost 0 bases and J lost 8 bases. CDR1 and CDR2 (germline): LGHNA, YSLEER. The CDR3 sequence is CASSQEGTSGHEQFF. CDR3 coding DNA: TGCGCCAGCAGCCAAGAAGGGACTAGCGGGCATGAGCAGTTCTTC.

V is TRBV4-3 and J is TRBJ2-3, with 11 positions matching TRBD2. Germline loops: CDR1 LGHNA, CDR2 YSLEER. With V trimmed by 1 base and J by 7 bases, 7 bases remained unmatched. This CDR3 is built from 16 residues. The chain's CDR3 is CASSQGVAGGPNTQYF. CDR3 nucleotide sequence: TGCGCCAGCAGCCAAGGGGTAGCGGGAGGGCCAAATACGCAGTATTTT.

This clone was seen just once. The gene calls are TRBV7-8 and TRBJ2-6; D not resolved. Trimming removed 5 bases at V and 0 bases at J, with 11 bases between. The CDR3 has 16 residues. The germline V gene has CDR1 SGHVS and CDR2 FQNEAQ. CDR3 in amino acids: CASSPNVLSGANVLTF. As DNA, the CDR3 is TGTGCCAGCAGCCCCAACGTCCTCTCTGGGGCCAACGTCCTGACTTTC. The full variable domain, its missing parts supplied by reference TRBV7-8 and TRBJ2-6, is GAGVSQSPRYKVAKRGQDVALRCDPISGHVSLFWYQQALGQGPEFLTYFQNEAQLDKSGLPSDRFFAERPEGSVSTLKIQRTQQEDSAVYLCASSPNVLSGANVLTFGAGSRLTVL.

This clone appeared once. The V and J genes are TRBV11-1 and TRBJ2-1; 10 bases map to TRBD2. Trimming cost V 4 bases and J 10 bases; bases outside gene matches: 10. Germline values: CDR1 SGHAT, CDR2 FQDESV (reference sequence). The CDR3 is made up of 15 amino acids. CDR3 nucleotides: TGTGCCAGCAGCTCAGGGAGCGGGAGGGCCCTCGAGCAGTTCTTC. It encodes CASSSGSGRALEQFF.

The chain joins TRBV7-9 to TRBJ1-1; possible D gene TRBD1, 5 bases. V lost 5 bases to trimming and J lost 6 bases, with 10 bases between them. CDR1 SEHNR and CDR2 FQNEAQ come from the germline V gene (reference sequence). This CDR3 comprises 12 residues. The CDR3 is CASSQSGAEAFF. The CDR3 region has the DNA TGTGCCAGCAGCCAATCGGGGGCTGAAGCTTTCTTT.

This clone was observed once. The genes are TRBV10-2 and TRBJ1-2; D unresolved. The CDR3 totals 9 residues. Germline CDR1 is WSHSY and CDR2 is SAAADI. CDR3: CAPGGGYTF. The CDR3 bases are TGCGCGCCGGGCGGAGGCTACACCTTC.

The rearrangement uses TRBV28 and TRBJ1-1; the D is unclear. Trimming removed 6 bases from V and 11 bases from J, with 22 bases in between. Germline CDR1 is MDHEN and CDR2 is SYDVKM. This CDR3 has 14 amino acids. The CDR3 reads CASRIRGAGRSAFF. CDR3 sequence (DNA): TGTGCCAGCAGGATCCGGGGAGCTGGACGGTCGGCTTTCTTT.

The chain recombines TRBV5-6 with TRBJ1-1, with unresolved D. This CDR3 comprises 15 residues. V lost 0 bases to trimming and J lost 0 bases, with 9 bases between them. Per germline, CDR1 SGHDT and CDR2 YYEEEE. In nucleotides, the CDR3 is TGTGCCAGCAGCTTGGTCGAGGGAATGAACACTGAAGCTTTCTTT. This translates into CASSLVEGMNTEAFF.

V is TRBV7-8 and J is TRBJ2-3, with no clear D. Germline lookup yields CDR1 SGHVS and CDR2 FQNEAQ. The length of the CDR3 is 14 residues. The V end lost 1 base, the J end lost 3 bases, and 8 bases lay between the germline ends. The CDR3 reads CASSLVSRTDTQYF. CDR3 DNA sequence: TGTGCCAGCAGCTTAGTTTCTAGGACAGATACGCAGTATTTT.

The chain has TRBV7-2 and TRBJ1-2, with a possible D match to TRBD1 (5 bases). The CDR3 totals 17 residues. Germline V lookup: CDR1 SGHTA, CDR2 FQGNSA. Trimming removed 4 bases at V and 3 bases at J, with 21 bases between. CDR3 nucleotide sequence: TGTGCCAGCAGCTACCTGGGACGAATGAAAGAGGACTATGGCTACACCTTC. Translating it yields CASSYLGRMKEDYGYTF.

This chain links TRBV14 with TRBJ2-1; D is unclear. Germline values: CDR1 SGHDN, CDR2 FVKESK. The V end lost 4 bases, the J end lost 5 bases, and 9 bases lay between the germline ends. This CDR3 has 13 residues. Written as DNA, the CDR3 is TGTGCCAGCAGCCTCCAGTGGAACAATGAGCAGTTCTTC. Its protein product is CASSLQWNNEQFF.

Only one count was recorded for this clone. This chain joins TRBV28 and TRBJ1-5; D uncertain. This CDR3 is 16 amino acids long. The V end was cut by 2 bases, the J end by 0 bases, with 11 bases between. CDR1 is MDHEN and CDR2 is SYDVKM in the germline V gene. The CDR3 reads CASSLVGSYSNQPQHF. DNA for the CDR3: TGTGCCAGCAGTTTAGTGGGCAGTTATAGCAATCAGCCCCAGCATTTT. The complete variable domain, with remaining parts taken from reference TRBV28 and TRBJ1-5, reads DVKVTQSSRYLVKRTGEKVFLECVQDMDHENMFWYRQDPGLGLRLIYFSYDVKMKEKGDIPEGYSVSREKKERFSLILESASTNQTSMYLCASSLVGSYSNQPQHFGDGTRLSIL.

The rearrangement uses TRBV7-2 and TRBJ2-3; D gene ambiguous. From germline, CDR1 is SGHTA and CDR2 FQGNSA. The germline V and J ends were trimmed by 5 bases and 5 bases, with 8 bases remaining between them. The length of the CDR3 is 12 residues. This CDR3 reads CASSPDLDTQYF. Written as DNA, the CDR3 is TGTGCCAGCAGCCCCGATCTAGATACGCAGTATTTT.

The chain combines TRBV28 with TRBJ1-5, with 10 bases identical to TRBD1. Germline trimming cut 5 bases from V and 6 bases from J; bases unmatched to any gene: 7. The CDR3 runs to 15 residues. In germline, CDR1 is MDHEN, CDR2 SYDVKM. CDR3 in amino acids: CASSRQGALSQPQHF. The DNA for the CDR3 is TGTGCCAGCAGTCGACAGGGGGCTTTGAGTCAGCCCCAGCATTTT.

The V call is TRBV18, the J call TRBJ2-4; unclear D gene. Germline V CDR1 and CDR2: KGHSH, LQKENI. V was cut by 3 bases and J by 3 bases, with 9 bases left in between. The CDR3 contains 14 residues. The CDR3 nucleotides are TGTGCCAGCTCACCCGAGCGTGGCAAAAACATTCAGTACTTC. It is translated as CASSPERGKNIQYF.

The chain links TRBV6-1 to TRBJ2-3; D possibly corresponds to TRBD1 (6 bases). This CDR3 spans 12 amino acids. Trimming removed 6 bases from V and 3 bases from J, with 7 bases in between. Germline-derived CDR1 and CDR2 are MNHNS and SASEGT. The CDR3 reads CASRGQTDTQYF. The CDR3 DNA reads as TGTGCCAGCAGAGGACAGACAGATACGCAGTATTTT.

The chain carries TRBV7-9 and TRBJ2-3, with D perhaps TRBD1 (6 bases). The length of the CDR3 is 15 residues. The germline V gene has CDR1 SEHNR and CDR2 FQNEAQ (reference sequence). Trimming removed 5 bases from V and 0 bases from J, with 12 bases in between. CDR3 bases: TGTGCCAGCAGCACGGCAGGGGTGAGCACAGATACGCAGTATTTT. Amino acid sequence: CASSTAGVSTDTQYF.

This clone was recorded only once. The chain recombines TRBV5-1 with TRBJ2-5; unclear D gene. Trimming left V 4 bases short and J 2 bases short, with 12 bases between. Germline V CDR1 and CDR2: SGHRS, YFSETQ. This CDR3 spans 14 amino acids. CDR3 amino acids: CASSPRQVQETQYF. CDR3 nucleotides: TGCGCCAGCAGCCCCCGTCAGGTTCAAGAGACCCAGTACTTC.

This sequence joins TRBV5-1 and TRBJ2-7; 7 bases are a match to TRBD2. This CDR3 has 15 amino acids. V dropped 5 bases and J dropped 1; count of bases not matched to a gene: 9. Germline CDR1 is SGHRS and CDR2 is YFSETQ. The CDR3 spells CASRWGGEKSYEQYF. CDR3 sequence (DNA): TGCGCCAGCAGGTGGGGGGGAGAGAAATCCTACGAGCAGTACTTC.

V is TRBV6-6 and J is TRBJ2-2, with D uncertain. CDR1 MNHNY and CDR2 SVGAGI come from the germline V gene (reference sequence). The CDR3 sequence is 12 residues long. The V gene lost 2 bases and the J gene lost 4 bases, with 2 bases spanning the gap. CDR3 residues: CASSYLTGELFF. The CDR3 bases are TGTGCCAGCAGTTACCTCACCGGGGAGCTGTTTTTT.